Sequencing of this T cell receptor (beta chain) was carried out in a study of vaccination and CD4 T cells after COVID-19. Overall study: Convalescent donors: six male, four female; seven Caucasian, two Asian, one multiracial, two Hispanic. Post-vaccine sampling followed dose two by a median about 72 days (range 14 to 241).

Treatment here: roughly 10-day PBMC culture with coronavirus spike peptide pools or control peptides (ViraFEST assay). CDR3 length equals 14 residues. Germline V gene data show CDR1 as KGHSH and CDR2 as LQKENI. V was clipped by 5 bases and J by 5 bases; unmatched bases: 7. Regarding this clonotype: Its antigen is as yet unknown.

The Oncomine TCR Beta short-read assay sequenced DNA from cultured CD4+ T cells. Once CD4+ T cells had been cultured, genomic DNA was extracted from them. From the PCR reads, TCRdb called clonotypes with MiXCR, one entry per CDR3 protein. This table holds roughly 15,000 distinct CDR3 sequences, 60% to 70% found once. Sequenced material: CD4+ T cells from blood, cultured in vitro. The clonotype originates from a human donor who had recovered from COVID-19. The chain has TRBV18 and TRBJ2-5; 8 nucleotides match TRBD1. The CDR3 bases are TGTGCCAGCTCAGCCCGACAGGGGATGGAGACCCAGTACTTC. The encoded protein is CASSARQGMETQYF.